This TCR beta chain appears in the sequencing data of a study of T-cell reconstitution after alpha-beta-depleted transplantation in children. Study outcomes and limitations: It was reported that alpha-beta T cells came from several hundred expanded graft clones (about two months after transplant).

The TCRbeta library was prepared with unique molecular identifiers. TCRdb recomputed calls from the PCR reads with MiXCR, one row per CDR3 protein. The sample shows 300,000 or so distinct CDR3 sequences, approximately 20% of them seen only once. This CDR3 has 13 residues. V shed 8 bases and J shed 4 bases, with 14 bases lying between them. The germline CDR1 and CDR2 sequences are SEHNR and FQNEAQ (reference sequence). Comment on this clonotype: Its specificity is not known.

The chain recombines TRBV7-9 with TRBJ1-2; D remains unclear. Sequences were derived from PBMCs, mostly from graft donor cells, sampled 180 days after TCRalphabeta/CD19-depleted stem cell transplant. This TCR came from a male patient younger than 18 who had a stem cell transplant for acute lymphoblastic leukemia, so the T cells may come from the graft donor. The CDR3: CASSSGQPYGYTF. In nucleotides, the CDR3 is TGTGCCAGCTCCTCTGGGCAGCCCTATGGCTACACCTTC.